This TCR beta chain was found in a study of blood T cell repertoires in COVID-19. Clones were read by immunoSEQ multiplex PCR, and TCRdb kept only the in-frame ones, dropping some. Altogether a few hundred thousand clones are present, approximately 90% being singletons, with the ten largest covering 0.95% to 1.5%. The CDR3 is made up of 13 amino acids. Germline V gene lookup returns CDR1 MNHEY and CDR2 SVGAGI. Between the trimmed V and J ends, which lost 6 bases and 1 base, there was a span of 9 bases. The source is a human donor in a cohort exposed to, infected with or recovered from COVID-19 (not recorded which). The donor label of this sample is uncertain. The V call is TRBV6-5, the J call TRBJ1-1; D not resolved. Input material: PBMCs or T cells enriched from blood (not recorded which). The CDR3 DNA follows: TGTGCCAGCAGCTTTCCAGGGAACACTGAAGCTTTCTTT. It codes for CASSFPGNTEAFF.